These 20 T cell receptor beta chains were sequenced from one sample in a study of blood T cell repertoires in COVID-19. Data came from immunoSEQ multiplex PCR; TCRdb stores just in-frame clones and leaves some out. The table lists 250,000 to 300,000 clones, about 89% of them singletons. The sample consisted of PBMCs or T cells enriched from blood (not recorded which). All receptors come from a human donor in a cohort exposed to, infected with or recovered from COVID-19 (not recorded which). The donor label of this sample is uncertain.

The chain is built from TRBV3-1 (or the pseudogene TRBV3-2) and TRBJ2-1; 10 nucleotides align to TRBD2. In germline, CDR1 is LGHDT, CDR2 YNNKEL (reference sequence). The CDR3 is 18 amino acids. Unmatched junction bases numbered 8, after V lost 3 bases and J lost 0 bases. The CDR3 reads CASSQELAGVSSYNEQFF. As DNA, the CDR3 is TGTGCCAGCAGCCAGGAGCTAGCGGGGGTGAGCTCCTACAATGAGCAGTTCTTC.

This sequence joins TRBV9 and TRBJ1-2, with TRBD1 as a possible D gene (5 bases). The V and J ends lost 6 bases and 5 bases respectively, with 11 bases between them. Germline V lookup: CDR1 SGDLS, CDR2 YYNGEE. The CDR3 totals 12 residues. CDR3 sequence: CASNGGGYGYTF. CDR3 in DNA: TGTGCCAGCAACGGTGGGGGGTATGGCTACACCTTC.

V and J are TRBV6-5 and TRBJ1-5; TRBD1 is a possible D gene (6 bases). With 9 bases removed from V and 1 base from J, the gap between germline ends came to 13 bases. Germline V gene sequence: CDR1 MNHEY, CDR2 SVGAGI. The CDR3 loop spans 14 amino acids. Written as DNA, the CDR3 is TGTGCCAGTCGGACAGTAGGAAGCAATCAGCCCCAGCATTTT. Amino acids: CASRTVGSNQPQHF.

This sequence joins TRBV19 and TRBJ1-5; D is unclear. The germline V and J ends were trimmed by 7 bases and 0 bases, with 16 bases remaining between them. The CDR3 consists of 16 residues. The germline gives CDR1 LNHDA, CDR2 SQIVND (reference sequence). CDR3 loop: CASNTRVDVSNQPQHF. The CDR3 DNA follows: TGTGCCAGTAATACGCGGGTGGACGTTAGCAATCAGCCCCAGCATTTT.

The rearrangement links TRBV11-3 to TRBJ1-2; 9 bases agree with TRBD1. Per germline, CDR1 SGHNT and CDR2 YENEEA. With V trimmed by 5 bases and J by 2 bases, 12 bases remained unmatched. This CDR3 contains 17 residues. The CDR3, as DNA: TGTGCCAGCAGCCCTCCCTCTAGGGACAGGGACAACTATGGCTACACCTTC. Protein product: CASSPPSRDRDNYGYTF.

The CDR3 sequence is CASSIRGNTEAFF. The CDR3, as DNA: TGTGCCAGCAGCATTCGGGGGAACACTGAAGCTTTCTTT. The rearrangement joins TRBV21-1 to TRBJ1-1. TRBV21-1 is noted as a pseudogene. The CDR3 covers 13 residues.

The chain is built from TRBV5-1 and TRBJ2-6; 7 bases are shared with TRBD1. The CDR3 spans 20 residues. J was trimmed by 0 bases and V by 4 bases; bases with no gene match: 16. CDR1 and CDR2 (germline): SGHRS, YFSETQ. The CDR3 loop is CASSVGGRQEFFSGANVLTF. The DNA for the CDR3 is TGCGCCAGCAGCGTAGGGGGCAGACAAGAGTTCTTCTCTGGGGCCAACGTCCTGACTTTC.

This sequence joins TRBV7-2 and TRBJ2-3; weak D call: TRBD2 (6 bases). Germline values: CDR1 SGHTA, CDR2 FQGNSA. The CDR3 is 16 amino acids. Trimming removed 4 bases from V and 0 bases from J, with 14 bases in between. CDR3 DNA sequence: TGTGCCAGCAGCTCCCTTAGCGGATCTAGCACAGATACGCAGTATTTT. This codes for CASSSLSGSSTDTQYF.

The chain recombines TRBV7-3 with TRBJ2-2; TRBD2 might be the D (5 bases). The CDR3 runs to 14 residues. The germline CDR1 and CDR2 sequences are SGHTA and FQGTGA. V lost 6 bases and J lost 8, with 16 bases in between. This CDR3 reads CASSTSTRQGELFF. In DNA form, the CDR3 reads TGTGCCAGCAGTACGTCAACTAGGCAGGGGGAGCTGTTTTTT.

This chain connects TRBV5-1 to TRBJ2-7; no clear D gene. Between the trimmed V and J ends, which lost 2 bases and 6 bases, there was a span of 15 bases. In germline, CDR1 is SGHRS, CDR2 YFSETQ. The CDR3 has 14 amino acids. The CDR3 reads CASSFTAESLEQYF. CDR3 DNA sequence: TGCGCCAGCAGCTTCACCGCGGAGAGCCTCGAGCAGTACTTC.

This rearrangement joins TRBV15 to TRBJ1-3; 7 nucleotides match TRBD1. The CDR3 totals 15 residues. Germline V gene sequence: CDR1 LNHNV, CDR2 YYDKDF (reference sequence). After removal of 5 bases from V and 0 bases from J, the junction contained 4 bases not matched to a gene. CDR3 protein: CATSLGQSSGNTIYF. As DNA, the CDR3 is TGTGCCACCAGCTTGGGACAGAGCTCTGGAAACACCATATATTTT.

The rearrangement links TRBV15 to TRBJ2-2; D possibly corresponds to TRBD1 (5 bases). Germline V gene sequence: CDR1 LNHNV, CDR2 YYDKDF (reference sequence). CDR3 length equals 15 residues. V dropped 4 bases and J dropped 5 bases, with 14 bases sitting between them. CDR3 in amino acids: CATSNRLPGTGELFF. The CDR3 DNA sequence: TGTGCCACCAGCAATAGGCTACCAGGGACCGGGGAGCTGTTTTTT. Based on the CDR3 plus reference TRBV15 and TRBJ2-2, the full variable domain is DAMVIQNPRYQVTQFGKPVTLSCSQTLNHNVMYWYQQKSSQAPKLLFHYYDKDFNNEADTPDNFQSRRPNTSFCFLDIRSPGLGDTAMYLCATSNRLPGTGELFFGEGSRLTVL.

This rearrangement joins TRBV7-9 to TRBJ2-7; 8 bases fit TRBD1. Unmatched junction bases numbered 9, after V lost 5 bases and J lost 3 bases. This CDR3 contains 15 residues. In germline, CDR1 is SEHNR, CDR2 FQNEAQ (reference sequence). CDR3 residues: CASSPRDRLIYEQYF. DNA for the CDR3: TGTGCCAGCAGCCCGCGGGACAGGCTCATCTACGAGCAGTACTTC.

This clone came up once. The rearrangement uses TRBV29-1 and TRBJ1-2; tentative D call: TRBD1 (5 bases). The ends were cut back, 6 bases at V and 4 bases at J, with 12 bases in the middle. CDR3 length equals 12 residues. Germline V gene sequence: CDR1 SQVTM, CDR2 ANQGSEA. CDR3 sequence: CSVPARGYGYTF. Here the CDR3 DNA reads TGCAGCGTCCCTGCTAGGGGCTATGGCTACACCTTC.

A few counts support this clone. The chain employs TRBV5-1 and TRBJ1-6; a weak D match, TRBD1 (5 bases). The CDR3 runs 18 residues. The V and J ends lost 1 base and 4 bases respectively, with 18 bases between them. Germline-derived CDR1 and CDR2 are SGHRS and YFSETQ. The CDR3 protein is CASSLFLRAGWYNSPLHF. CDR3 DNA sequence: TGCGCCAGCAGCTTGTTCCTCAGGGCTGGTTGGTATAATTCACCCCTCCACTTT.

The rearrangement links TRBV9 to TRBJ2-2; 7 bases align to TRBD1. Germline-derived CDR1 and CDR2 are SGDLS and YYNGEE. CDR3 length: 19 residues. The ends lost 0 bases at V and 1 base at J; junction bases unmatched: 12. DNA for the CDR3: TGTGCCAGCAGCGTAGAAGGGGGCGCAATAGTTTTGAACACCGGGGAGCTGTTTTTT. Its translation: CASSVEGGAIVLNTGELFF.

About this clone itself: A junction boundary mismatches the germline segment, possibly from a read error. This sequence joins TRBV9 and TRBJ2-1; possibly TRBD2 for D (6 bases). CDR3 size: 16 residues. From germline, CDR1 is SGDLS and CDR2 YYNGEE. The CDR3 protein is CASSSRGGTGYNEQLF. Here the CDR3 DNA reads TGTGCCAGCAGCTCAAGAGGAGGGACTGGATACAATGAGCAGCTCTTC.

The CDR3 region has the DNA TGTGCCTGGGGACAGAGCACAGATACGCAGTATTTT. It is translated as CAWGQSTDTQYF. The genes are TRBV12-3 or TRBV12-4 and TRBJ2-3, with 7 bases fitting TRBD1. The V and J ends lost 11 bases and 0 bases, in that order; junction bases with no gene match: 2. CDR3 length equals 12 residues.

This sequence joins TRBV3-1 (or the pseudogene TRBV3-2) and TRBJ1-2, with 8 bases that match TRBD1. The CDR3 sequence is 16 residues long. Germline V gives CDR1 LGHDT, CDR2 YNNKEL (reference sequence). J lost 2 bases, V lost 4 bases, and 9 bases had no gene match. For the CDR3, the DNA is TGTGCCAGCAGCCTAAGGAGGACAGGGCGAAACTATGGCTACACCTTC. It translates to CASSLRRTGRNYGYTF.

The chain uses TRBV6-6 and TRBJ1-2, with unresolved D. Germline CDR1 and CDR2: MNHNY and SVGAGI (reference sequence). Trimming removed 2 bases from V and 4 bases from J, with 17 bases in between. The length of the CDR3 is 16 residues. CDR3 nucleotides: TGTGCCAGCAGTTACACCAAGCTTGGGAGTCCCTATGGCTACACCTTC. Its translation is CASSYTKLGSPYGYTF.